The rows below give T cell receptor beta chains drawn from one sample of a study of shared clonotypes between healthy human individuals. Method: immunoSEQ multiplex PCR; TCRdb's copy keeps in-frame clones and lacks some. Of about half a million clones listed, almost 80% were seen once; the top ten hold approximately 12%. Sequencing used PBMCs. These receptors all come from a woman aged 40 to 55 in good health. Some clones in this sample may be carry-over from other donors' samples. Each CDR3 is given with its conserved first and last residue. A D gene is named only where the DNA matches it firmly. Only part of the rows carry a size: once, few, many, or a class if the clone is expanded.

TRBJ2-2	.	TRBV11-2	.	TGTGCCAGCACCGATATCAGGGTTCCCGGGGAGCTGTTTTTT	CASTDIRVPGELFF
TRBJ1-1	.	TRBV18	.	TGTGCCAGCTTACCAGGTTTGAACACTGAAGCTTTCTTT	CASLPGLNTEAFF
TRBJ2-1	.	TRBV28	.	TGTGCCAGCAGCCCGGCGAGTGAGCAGTTCTTC	CASSPASEQFF
TRBJ2-5	.	TRBV7-2	.	TGTGCCAGCAGCCTAGTATCCGGGACTCATGAGACCCAGTACTTC	CASSLVSGTHETQYF
TRBJ2-7	TRBD2	TRBV30	.	TGTGCCTGGAGACCACTAGCGGGCTACGAGCAGTACTTC	CAWRPLAGYEQYF
TRBJ1-1	.	TRBV4-1	.	TGCGCCAGCAGCCAAGATAGGACTTGGCCGGCCACTGAAGCTTTCTTT	CASSQDRTWPATEAFF
TRBJ2-2	.	TRBV5-4	.	TGTGCCAGCAGCGCGACAGGGAGGGGGGTAGCCGGGGAGCTGTTTTTT	CASSATGRGVAGELFF
TRBJ1-5	.	TRBV5-5	.	TGTGCCAGCAGTCGGACAGCACATAGCAATCAGCCCCAGCATTTT	CASSRTAHSNQPQHF
TRBJ1-3	.	TRBV5-1	.	TGCGCCAGCAGCTTACAGACAGCAGCCTCTGGAAACACCATATATTTT	CASSLQTAASGNTIYF
TRBJ2-5	TRBD2	TRBV25-1	.	TGTGCCAGCAGGGCTACTAGCGGGAGGGCCGCGTGGGAGACCCAGTACTTC	CASRATSGRAAWETQYF
TRBJ2-1	.	TRBV7-2	.	TGTGCCAGCAGCTTAGGATGGTCCCCGGGATACAATGAGCAGTTCTTC	CASSLGWSPGYNEQFF
TRBJ1-3	TRBD1	TRBV19	once	TGTGCCAGTAGTAGGGGGACAGCTGGAAACACCATATATTTT	CASSRGTAGNTIYF
TRBJ2-1	.	TRBV27	.	TGTGCCAGCAGTTTATTTGATGAGCAGTTCTTC	CASSLFDEQFF
TRBJ2-1	.	TRBV18	.	TGTGCCAGCTCACCACCAAAACGTGAGCAGTTCTTC	CASSPPKREQFF
TRBJ2-7	TRBD2	TRBV4-2	.	TGTGCCAGCAGCCAAGATGCTAGCGGCTACGAGCAGTACTTC	CASSQDASGYEQYF
TRBJ1-1	.	TRBV2	once	TGTGCCAGCAGTGAAGCCGCGGGCACTGAAGCTTTCTTT	CASSEAAGTEAFF
TRBJ1-6	.	TRBV6-6	.	TGTGCCAGCAGAGAGGACGGGGGACATTCACCCCTCCACTTT	CASREDGGHSPLHF
TRBJ2-2	.	TRBV28	.	TGTGCCCAAGCCACGAACACCGGGGAGCTGTTTTTT	CAQATNTGELFF
TRBJ2-3	.	TRBV9	.	TGTGCCAGCAGCGTAAAGGGTTGGGGGGATACGCAGTATTTT	CASSVKGWGDTQYF
TRBJ2-5	TRBD2	TRBV9	few	TGTGCCAGCAGCCCCGGACTAGCGGGAGTTGGGGAGACCCAGTACTTC	CASSPGLAGVGETQYF
TRBJ2-3	TRBD2	TRBV7-2	.	TGTGCCAGCAGCTTAGGCGCTAGCGGGAGGACAGATACGCAGTATTTT	CASSLGASGRTDTQYF
TRBJ2-2	.	TRBV7-8	once	TGTGCCAGCAGCTTCCCTTCGGGTAACAGTTACACCGGGGAGCTGTTTTTT	CASSFPSGNSYTGELFF